The 2 T cell receptor beta chains reported below all come from one sample, sequenced in a study of response to subunit inactivated influenza vaccine. TCRdb used MiXCR to reprocess the RT-PCR reads, holding one entry per CDR3 protein. In the table there are approximately 500,000 distinct CDR3 sequences, 13% of which are singletons. The input for sequencing was PBMCs from blood, taken about 40 days after vaccination. These receptors all stem from a man between 45 and 60 years old who received an inactivated influenza vaccine.

This chain's CDR3 is CASSDNRLWGYF. The CDR3 DNA sequence: TGTGCCAGCAGTGATAACCGGCTTTGGGGGTATTTT. This chain joins TRBV2 and TRBJ2-3; D is undetermined. The germline V gene has CDR1 SNHLY and CDR2 FYNNEI. CDR3 length equals 12 residues. Trimming removed 3 bases from V and 14 bases from J, with 15 bases in between.

V gene TRBV5-6 combines with J gene TRBJ2-3, with 8 bases matching TRBD2. With V trimmed by 10 bases and J by 5 bases, 12 bases remained unmatched. The CDR3 sequence is 14 residues long. The germline V gene has CDR1 SGHDT and CDR2 YYEEEE. This CDR3 reads CAGWRGEARDTQYF. The CDR3 nucleotides are TGTGCCGGCTGGCGGGGGGAAGCGAGAGATACGCAGTATTTT. Supplemented by reference TRBV5-6 and TRBJ2-3, the full variable domain reads DAGVTQSPTHLIKTRGQQVTLRCSPKSGHDTVSWYQQALGQGPQFIFQYYEEEERQRGNFPDRFSGHQFPNYSSELNVNALLLGDSALYLCAGWRGEARDTQYFGPGTRLTVL.